The next 32 T cell receptor beta chains were all read from a single sample in a study of identical twins. One entry per CDR3 protein results from TCRdb running MiXCR on the 5' RACE reads. Of 200,000 to 250,000 distinct CDR3 sequences in the sample, roughly 13% were seen once. This same sample was also part of a study on yellow fever vaccine responses in identical twins.

Sequencing was carried out using memory (CD45RO+) T cells sorted from blood. The receptors stem from a woman aged 18-30 years in good health.

Ten or more counts support this clonotype. V is TRBV5-1 and J is TRBJ1-4; D perhaps matches TRBD1 (6 bases). The CDR3 is 14 amino acids. The germline CDR1 and CDR2 sequences are SGHRS and YFSETQ. Trimming removed 3 bases at V and 8 bases at J, with 14 bases between. CDR3 sequence reads: CASSSQGKGEKLFF. CDR3 bases: TGCGCCAGCAGCTCACAGGGTAAAGGAGAAAAACTGTTTTTT.

This clonotype has just a few counts. This chain joins TRBV9 and TRBJ2-3, with TRBD1 identical over 7 bases. V lost 4 bases to trimming and J lost 2 bases; unmatched junction nucleotides: 10. CDR3 length: 16 residues. CDR1 SGDLS and CDR2 YYNGEE come from the germline V gene. DNA for the CDR3: TGTGCCAGCAGCTTACTATTCGGGACAGACACAGATACGCAGTATTTT. The encoded protein is CASSLLFGTDTDTQYF.

This clonotype was seen repeatedly, ten times or more. The V and J genes are TRBV4-3 and TRBJ2-1, with unresolved D. Deletions cut 0 bases from V and 0 bases from J, with 6 bases between. The CDR3 loop spans 15 amino acids. Germline CDR1 is LGHNA and CDR2 is YSLEER. The CDR3 loop is CASSQEGTSYNEQFF. The CDR3, as DNA: TGCGCCAGCAGCCAAGAAGGCACCTCCTACAATGAGCAGTTCTTC.

The V gene is TRBV7-2, the J gene TRBJ2-3; 9 bases align to TRBD2. The CDR3 spans 17 residues. Germline V CDR1 and CDR2: SGHTA, FQGNSA. The V segment lost 2 bases and the J segment 2 bases; nucleotides outside the gene matches: 8. The DNA for the CDR3 is TGTGCCAGCAGCTTATTGGGGGCGGGGGGGTACACAGATACGCAGTATTTT. It yields the protein CASSLLGAGGYTDTQYF.

This clonotype has just a few counts. The chain carries TRBV5-1 and TRBJ2-1; possible D gene TRBD2, 6 bases. The CDR3 length is 16 residues. Trimming stripped 0 bases from V and 3 bases from J, with 13 bases between. CDR1 SGHRS and CDR2 YFSETQ come from the germline V gene. The CDR3 protein is CASSLAGSGLYNEQFF. The CDR3, as DNA: TGCGCCAGCAGCTTGGCCGGTAGCGGACTCTACAATGAGCAGTTCTTC. The whole variable domain, filled in from reference TRBV5-1 and TRBJ2-1, reads KAGVTQTPRYLIKTRGQQVTLSCSPISGHRSVSWYQQTPGQGLQFLFEYFSETQRNKGNFPGRFSGRQFSNSRSEMNVSTLELGDSALYLCASSLAGSGLYNEQFFGPGTRLTVL.

Only a few counts were recorded for this clonotype. This chain joins TRBV5-6 and TRBJ2-2; D possibly corresponds to TRBD1 (6 bases). From germline, CDR1 is SGHDT and CDR2 YYEEEE. Trimming left V 5 bases short and J 1 base short, with 9 bases between. This CDR3 region has 14 residues. The CDR3 loop reads CASRIQGNTGELFF. CDR3 sequence (DNA): TGTGCCAGCAGAATACAGGGGAACACCGGGGAGCTGTTTTTT.

In this sample, this clonotype turned up a few times. The chain links TRBV12-5 to TRBJ2-2; perhaps TRBD1 as D (6 bases). Germline-derived CDR1 and CDR2 are LGHNT and FRNRAP. Deletions cut 0 bases from V and 1 base from J, with 9 bases between. This CDR3 is 16 amino acids long. The DNA for the CDR3 is TGTGCTAGTGGTTTGGTTCGCAGGGGGAACACCGGGGAGCTGTTTTTT. Translation: CASGLVRRGNTGELFF.

The rearrangement uses TRBV5-1 and TRBJ2-7; the match to TRBD2 covers 10 bases. V lost 2 bases, J lost 6 bases, and 5 bases stayed unmatched. Germline loops: CDR1 SGHRS, CDR2 YFSETQ. CDR3 size: 14 residues. Here the CDR3 DNA reads TGCGCCAGCAGCTTAGCGGGAGGGCCGGTCGAGCAGTACTTC. Its protein product is CASSLAGGPVEQYF.

The rearrangement joins TRBV2 to TRBJ2-7; 8 bases are a match to TRBD1. V was clipped by 6 bases and J by 5 bases; unmatched bases: 3. CDR1 and CDR2 from the germline V gene are SNHLY and FYNNEI. This CDR3 has 12 residues. The CDR3 DNA reads as TGTGCCAGCAGGGGACAGGTTCACGAGCAGTACTTC. It specifies CASRGQVHEQYF.

This clonotype was observed a handful of times. V usage is TRBV5-1 and J usage is TRBJ2-1, with 12 bases identical to TRBD2. Trimming removed 1 base from V and 7 bases from J; junction bases left unmatched: 6. This CDR3 has 16 amino acids. In germline, CDR1 is SGHRS, CDR2 YFSETQ. The CDR3 DNA is TGCGCCAGCAGCTTGACGGGGACTAGCGGGCAGAATGAGCAGTTCTTC. It specifies CASSLTGTSGQNEQFF.

This clonotype was observed many times. The chain recombines TRBV15 with TRBJ2-1; 9 positions agree with TRBD1. Trimming removed 0 bases from V and 5 bases from J; junction bases left unmatched: 5. CDR3 size: 16 residues. CDR1 and CDR2 (germline): LNHNV, YYDKDF (reference sequence). The CDR3 DNA follows: TGTGCCACCAGCAGAGAAGGGGGGACAGGGCACAATGAGCAGTTCTTC. Protein product: CATSREGGTGHNEQFF.

The rearrangement joins TRBV6-5 to TRBJ1-2, with 10 bases lining up with TRBD1. Looked up from germline, CDR1 is MNHEY and CDR2 is SVGAGI. V lost 6 bases, J lost 8 bases, and 3 bases stayed unmatched. The CDR3 sequence is 12 residues long. CDR3 residues: CASRGQGGGYTF. CDR3 DNA sequence: TGTGCCAGCAGAGGACAGGGGGGCGGCTACACCTTC.

This clonotype was counted between two and nine times. The V and J genes are TRBV6-2 or TRBV6-3 and TRBJ2-4; 11 bases fit TRBD2. V dropped 4 bases and J dropped 8; count of bases not matched to a gene: 10. This CDR3 spans 16 amino acids. CDR1 is MNHEY and CDR2 is SVGEGT in the germline V gene. CDR3 bases: TGTGCCAGCAGTTCTTTGCTAGCGGGAGGTTCTGACATTCAGTACTTC. This encodes CASSSLLAGGSDIQYF.

The V and J genes are TRBV12-3 or TRBV12-4 and TRBJ1-2, with 10 nucleotides matching TRBD1. Unmatched junction bases numbered 4, after V lost 4 bases and J lost 2 bases. The CDR3 spans 15 residues. In nucleotides, the CDR3 is TGTGCCAGCAGTTACCGGGACAGGGGCAACTATGGCTACACCTTC. It encodes CASSYRDRGNYGYTF.

About this clonotype: This clone may be a read error of a much larger clone one base away. The rearrangement links TRBV7-2 to TRBJ2-7; no clear D. The germline V gene encodes CDR1 SGHTA and CDR2 FQGNSA. This CDR3 has 12 amino acids. The V end was cut by 2 bases, the J end by 2 bases, with 4 bases between. CDR3 nucleotides: TGTGCCAGCAGCTTACTGACCTACGAGCAGTACTTC. It codes for CASSLLTYEQYF.

This clonotype was observed at least ten times. The chain recombines TRBV7-8 with TRBJ2-3; no definite D call. The V end lost 5 bases, the J end lost 0 bases, and 15 bases lay between the germline ends. Germline V gene data show CDR1 as SGHVS and CDR2 as FQNEAQ. The CDR3 runs to 16 residues. The CDR3 loop is CASSKTNPRSTDTQYF. The CDR3, as DNA: TGTGCCAGCAGCAAGACCAACCCTCGGAGCACAGATACGCAGTATTTT.

This clonotype was seen ten or more times. The chain combines TRBV12-3 or TRBV12-4 with TRBJ2-5, with a weak D call TRBD1 (5 bases). Trimming removed 6 bases at V and 5 bases at J, with 19 bases between. This CDR3 is 15 amino acids long. The DNA of the CDR3 is TGTGCCAGCAGCCCGGTCCGTAAGGGGCGGGAGACCCAGTACTTC. Its protein is CASSPVRKGRETQYF.

The genes are TRBV20-1 and TRBJ2-3; D is perhaps TRBD1 (5 bases). The CDR3 sequence is 16 residues long. Germline V gives CDR1 DFQATT, CDR2 SNEGSKA (reference sequence). Between the trimmed V and J ends, which lost 1 base and 4 bases, there was a span of 18 bases. The CDR3 nucleotides read TGCAGTGCTAGAGTTGGCAGGGAACCGTTTCCAGATACGCAGTATTTT. It is translated as CSARVGREPFPDTQYF.

The V and J genes are TRBV20-1 and TRBJ1-5, with unresolved D. The CDR3 is 15 residues long. CDR1 is DFQATT and CDR2 is SNEGSKA in the germline V gene (reference sequence). Trimming pared 0 bases from V and 0 bases from J, leaving 9 bases between. This CDR3 is CSARDMGYSNQPQHF. CDR3 DNA: TGCAGTGCTAGAGATATGGGGTATAGCAATCAGCCCCAGCATTTT.

This clonotype appeared a few times. V and J are TRBV12-3 or TRBV12-4 and TRBJ2-1, with 15 bases identical to TRBD2. The CDR3 runs to 15 residues. The trim removed 4 bases at V and 7 bases at J, leaving 2 bases unmatched. The CDR3 protein is CASSWTSGRVNEQFF. The CDR3 DNA is TGTGCCAGCAGTTGGACTAGCGGGAGGGTGAATGAGCAGTTCTTC.

This clonotype was seen many times. Germline is not matched at one junction end, which may reflect a read error. The V call is TRBV7-7, the J call TRBJ2-3, with unresolved D. CDR1 and CDR2 from the germline V gene are SSHAT and FNYEAQ (reference sequence). The CDR3 is 13 residues long. This CDR3 reads CASSLGYTDTQYF. DNA of the CDR3: TGTGCTAGCAGCTTAGGTTACACAGATACGCAGTATTTT.

This clonotype has more than one count but fewer than ten. This chain uses TRBV30 with TRBJ1-2; D is ambiguous. Germline V CDR1 and CDR2: GTSNPN, SVGIG (reference sequence). The CDR3 totals 14 residues. V was clipped by 8 bases and J by 4 bases, with 20 bases between them. CDR3 amino acids: CAGNQVPEFYGYTF. The DNA of the CDR3 is TGTGCCGGAAATCAGGTTCCCGAATTCTATGGCTACACCTTC.

This clonotype was picked up many times. The rearrangement links TRBV29-1 to TRBJ2-3, with 16 bases that match TRBD2. The CDR3 is 15 amino acids. V trimming: 4 bases; J trimming: 4 bases; junction bases outside the gene matches: 2. CDR1 SQVTM and CDR2 ANQGSEA come from the germline V gene. As DNA, the CDR3 is TGCAGCGTTGTGGGACTAGCGGGAGGGCCAGATACGCAGTATTTT. This codes for CSVVGLAGGPDTQYF.

Only a few counts were recorded for this clonotype. This chain uses TRBV10-3 with TRBJ2-5, with D unresolved. The CDR3 is made up of 14 amino acids. CDR1 and CDR2 (germline): ENHRY, SYGVKD. Trimming pared 5 bases from V and 2 bases from J, leaving 12 bases between. Here the CDR3 reads CAISSLQVQETQYF. As DNA, the CDR3 is TGTGCCATCAGTTCGCTTCAGGTGCAAGAGACCCAGTACTTC.

This clonotype occurred many times. The chain carries TRBV5-1 and TRBJ2-3, with TRBD1 matching 12 bases. This CDR3 region has 15 residues. V lost 4 bases to trimming and J lost 5 bases; unmatched junction nucleotides: 5. The germline V gene encodes CDR1 SGHRS and CDR2 YFSETQ. The chain's CDR3 is CASSRGTGGVDTQYF. For the CDR3, the DNA is TGCGCCAGCAGCCGCGGGACAGGGGGCGTAGATACGCAGTATTTT.

This clonotype was seen a few times. This chain connects TRBV5-1 to TRBJ2-7; D gene ambiguous. V lost 0 bases to trimming and J lost 0 bases, with 7 bases between them. Germline V gene lookup returns CDR1 SGHRS and CDR2 YFSETQ. This CDR3 has 14 residues. In nucleotides, the CDR3 is TGCGCCAGCAGCTTGGCCTGGAGCTCCTACGAGCAGTACTTC. This translates into CASSLAWSSYEQYF.

The genes are TRBV23-1 and TRBJ1-6; the D is unclear. TRBV23-1 is marked as an open reading frame, function uncertain. This CDR3 spans 14 amino acids. V dropped 2 bases and J dropped 8 bases, with 10 bases sitting between them. DNA for the CDR3: TGCGCCAGCAGTCAAGCCGGGGATTATTCACCCCTCCACTTT. Translation gives CASSQAGDYSPLHF.

Many counts were recorded for this clonotype. This sequence joins TRBV20-1 and TRBJ2-7; D remains ambiguous. Germline V CDR1 and CDR2: DFQATT, SNEGSKA (reference sequence). V lost 3 bases to trimming and J lost 2 bases, with 11 bases between them. The length of the CDR3 is 13 residues. The CDR3 DNA is TGCAGTGCTAGTCCCACAGCAACCTACGAGCAGTACTTC. Its translation is CSASPTATYEQYF.

The genes are TRBV19 and TRBJ2-7; TRBD2 aligns across 9 bases. V lost 5 bases to trimming and J lost 1 base; unmatched junction nucleotides: 6. This CDR3 spans 15 amino acids. Germline CDR1 reads LNHDA; CDR2 reads SQIVND (reference sequence). This chain's CDR3 is CASSPMAGGSYEQYF. In DNA, the CDR3 is TGTGCCAGTAGTCCCATGGCGGGAGGGTCCTACGAGCAGTACTTC. The full variable domain, its missing parts supplied by reference TRBV19 and TRBJ2-7, is DGGITQSPKYLFRKEGQNVTLSCEQNLNHDAMYWYRQDPGQGLRLIYYSQIVNDFQKGDIAEGYSVSREKKESFPLTVTSAQKNPTAFYLCASSPMAGGSYEQYFGPGTRLTVT.

This rearrangement joins TRBV20-1 to TRBJ2-1, with TRBD2 identical over 7 bases. Losses at the gene ends were 6 bases for V and 0 bases for J; bases not matched to a gene: 5. Germline loops: CDR1 DFQATT, CDR2 SNEGSKA (reference sequence). CDR3 length: 14 residues. CDR3 coding DNA: TGCAGTGCCTCGCGGGGGAGCTCCTACAATGAGCAGTTCTTC. Its protein is CSASRGSSYNEQFF.

V and J are TRBV20-1 and TRBJ1-3; D unresolved. V was trimmed by 0 bases and J by 4 bases, leaving 13 bases between them. CDR3 length equals 15 residues. Germline V gene data show CDR1 as DFQATT and CDR2 as SNEGSKA (reference sequence). The CDR3: CSARDPLDRGNTIYF. CDR3 coding DNA: TGCAGTGCTAGAGATCCTCTCGACCGGGGAAACACCATATATTTT.

This clonotype was seen more than once but under ten times. The chain links TRBV28 to TRBJ2-7; D remains unclear. Trimming cost V 6 bases and J 4 bases, with 22 bases left between them. The CDR3 consists of 16 residues. CDR1 is MDHEN and CDR2 is SYDVKM in the germline V gene. The CDR3 is CASSSGVLGYGYEQYF. CDR3 in DNA: TGTGCCAGCAGCTCTGGGGTGTTAGGGTACGGTTACGAGCAGTACTTC.